This T cell receptor beta chain was sequenced during a study of CD8 T cells in ankylosing spondylitis. For TCR beta, libraries came from quantitative 5'-RACE with molecular barcodes. TCRdb reanalysed the 5' RACE reads using MiXCR and keeps one entry per CDR3 protein. The profile shows 150,000 to 200,000 distinct CDR3 sequences, around a tenth of them singletons. Study-level results: A TCR beta motif made of eight highly homologous variants seemed typical of ankylosing spondylitis blood. With a CD8+ phenotype, disease-linked clones were relatively rare in peripheral blood.

This clonotype occurred many times. No antigen is known for it. Germline loops: CDR1 MNHNS, CDR2 SASEGT. CDR3 length: 14 amino acids. V was cut by 5 bases and J by 0 bases, with 10 bases left in between. Sequenced material: blood, either unsorted or a sorted T cell fraction (not recorded which). The clonotype was recovered from a male donor with ankylosing spondylitis or in good health (not recorded which). The chain carries TRBV6-1 and TRBJ1-2; no reliable D call. The DNA of the CDR3 is TGTGCCAGCAGTACACGGACCTCTAACTATGGCTACACCTTC. Translation: CASSTRTSNYGYTF.